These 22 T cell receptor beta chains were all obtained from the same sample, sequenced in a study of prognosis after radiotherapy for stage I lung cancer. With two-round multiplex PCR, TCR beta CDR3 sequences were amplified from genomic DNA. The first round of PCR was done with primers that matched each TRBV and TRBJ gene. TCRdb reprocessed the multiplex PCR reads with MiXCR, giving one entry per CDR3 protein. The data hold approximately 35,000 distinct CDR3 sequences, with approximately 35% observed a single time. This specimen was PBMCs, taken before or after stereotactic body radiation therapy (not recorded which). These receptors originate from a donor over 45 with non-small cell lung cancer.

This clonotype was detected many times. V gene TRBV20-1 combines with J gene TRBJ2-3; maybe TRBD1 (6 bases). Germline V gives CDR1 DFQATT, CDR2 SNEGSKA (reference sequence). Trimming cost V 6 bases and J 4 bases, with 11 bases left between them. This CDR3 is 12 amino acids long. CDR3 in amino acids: CSARTVADTQYF. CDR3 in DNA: TGCAGTGCCCGGACAGTTGCAGATACGCAGTATTTT.

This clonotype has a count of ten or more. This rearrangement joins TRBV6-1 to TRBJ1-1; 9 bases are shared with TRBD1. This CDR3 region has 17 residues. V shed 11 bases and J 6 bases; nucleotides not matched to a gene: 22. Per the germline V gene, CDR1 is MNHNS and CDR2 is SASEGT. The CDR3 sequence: CALGGRGQGPRSAEAFF. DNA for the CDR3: TGTGCCTTGGGGGGCAGGGGACAGGGCCCGCGGAGCGCTGAAGCTTTCTTT.

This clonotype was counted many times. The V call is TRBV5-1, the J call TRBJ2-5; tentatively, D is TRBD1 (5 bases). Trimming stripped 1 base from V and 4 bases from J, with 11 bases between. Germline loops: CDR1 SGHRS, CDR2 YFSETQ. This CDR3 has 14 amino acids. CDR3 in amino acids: CASSLTGSVETQYF. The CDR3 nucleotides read TGCGCCAGCAGCTTGACAGGCAGCGTAGAGACCCAGTACTTC.

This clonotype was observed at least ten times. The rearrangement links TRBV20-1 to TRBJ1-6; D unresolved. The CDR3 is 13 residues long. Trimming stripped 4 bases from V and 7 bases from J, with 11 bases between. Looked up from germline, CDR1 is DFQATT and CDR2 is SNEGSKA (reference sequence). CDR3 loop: CSAIILGNSPLHF. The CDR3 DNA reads TGCAGTGCTATTATCTTGGGGAATTCACCCCTCCACTTT.

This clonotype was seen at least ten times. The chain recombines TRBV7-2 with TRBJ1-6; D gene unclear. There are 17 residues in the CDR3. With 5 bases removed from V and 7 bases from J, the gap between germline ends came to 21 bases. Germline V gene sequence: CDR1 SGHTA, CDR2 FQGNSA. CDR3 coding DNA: TGTGCCAGCAGCACCAATGTGGGCCTTGCTACAAATTCACCCCTCCACTTT. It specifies CASSTNVGLATNSPLHF.

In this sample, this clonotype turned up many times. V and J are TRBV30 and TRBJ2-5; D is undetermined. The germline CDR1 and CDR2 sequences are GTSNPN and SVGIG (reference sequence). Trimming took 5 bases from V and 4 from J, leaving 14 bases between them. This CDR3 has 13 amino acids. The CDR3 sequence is CAWDSRVGETQYF. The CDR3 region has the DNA TGTGCCTGGGATTCCCGGGTCGGAGAGACCCAGTACTTC.

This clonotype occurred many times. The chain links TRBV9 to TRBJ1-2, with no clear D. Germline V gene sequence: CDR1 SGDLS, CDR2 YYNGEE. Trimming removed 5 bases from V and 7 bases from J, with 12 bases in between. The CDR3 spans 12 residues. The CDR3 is CASRRTLGGYTF. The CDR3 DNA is TGTGCCAGCAGACGGACGCTCGGTGGCTACACCTTC.

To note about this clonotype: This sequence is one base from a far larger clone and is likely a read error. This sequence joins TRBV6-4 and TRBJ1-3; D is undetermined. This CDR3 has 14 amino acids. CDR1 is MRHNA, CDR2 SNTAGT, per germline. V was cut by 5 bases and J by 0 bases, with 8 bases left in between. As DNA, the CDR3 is TGTGCCAGCAGTTACCTGGGCTCTGGAAACACCATATATTTT. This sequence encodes CASSYLGSGNTIYF.

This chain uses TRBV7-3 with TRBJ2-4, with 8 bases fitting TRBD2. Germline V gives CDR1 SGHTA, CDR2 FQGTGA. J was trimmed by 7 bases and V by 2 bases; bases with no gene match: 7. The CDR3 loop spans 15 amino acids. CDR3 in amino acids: CASSLSGGGGNIQYF. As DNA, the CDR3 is TGTGCCAGCAGCTTATCCGGGGGGGGAGGTAACATTCAGTACTTC. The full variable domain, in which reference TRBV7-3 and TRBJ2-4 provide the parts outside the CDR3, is GAGVSQTPSNKVTEKGKYVELRCDPISGHTALYWYRQSLGQGPEFLIYFQGTGAADDSGLPNDRFFAVRPEGSVSTLKIQRTERGDSAVYLCASSLSGGGGNIQYFGAGTRLSVL.

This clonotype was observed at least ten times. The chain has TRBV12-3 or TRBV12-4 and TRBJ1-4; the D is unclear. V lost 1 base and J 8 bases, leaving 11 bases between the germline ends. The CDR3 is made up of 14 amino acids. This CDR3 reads CASSLGRAREKLFF. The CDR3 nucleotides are TGTGCCAGCAGTTTAGGGAGGGCTCGGGAAAAACTGTTTTTT.

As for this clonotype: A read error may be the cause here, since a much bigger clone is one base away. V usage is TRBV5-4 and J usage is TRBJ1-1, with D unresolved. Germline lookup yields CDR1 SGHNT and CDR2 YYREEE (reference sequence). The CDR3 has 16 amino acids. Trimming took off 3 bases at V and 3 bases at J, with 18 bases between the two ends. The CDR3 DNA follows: TGTGCCAGCAGCTCCCATAATCGGTACAAGCACACTGAAGCTTTCTTT. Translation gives CASSSHNRYKHTEAFF.

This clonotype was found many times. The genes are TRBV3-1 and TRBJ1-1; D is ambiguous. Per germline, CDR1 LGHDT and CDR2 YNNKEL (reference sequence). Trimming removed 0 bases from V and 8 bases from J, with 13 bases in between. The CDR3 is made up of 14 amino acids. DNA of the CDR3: TGTGCCAGCAGCCAAGATCCTGGGAAAAGCGAAGCTTTCTTT. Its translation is CASSQDPGKSEAFF. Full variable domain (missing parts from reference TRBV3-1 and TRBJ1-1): DTAVSQTPKYLVTQMGNDKSIKCEQNLGHDTMYWYKQDSKKFLKIMFSYNNKELIINETVPNRFSPKSPDKAHLNLHINSLELGDSAVYFCASSQDPGKSEAFFGQGTRLTVV.

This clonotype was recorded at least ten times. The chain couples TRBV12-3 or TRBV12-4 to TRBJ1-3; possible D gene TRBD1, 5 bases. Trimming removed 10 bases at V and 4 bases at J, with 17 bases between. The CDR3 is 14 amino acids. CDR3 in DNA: TGTGCCACTCTCTGGGGGGGAGTCGGAAACACCATATATTTT. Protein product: CATLWGGVGNTIYF.

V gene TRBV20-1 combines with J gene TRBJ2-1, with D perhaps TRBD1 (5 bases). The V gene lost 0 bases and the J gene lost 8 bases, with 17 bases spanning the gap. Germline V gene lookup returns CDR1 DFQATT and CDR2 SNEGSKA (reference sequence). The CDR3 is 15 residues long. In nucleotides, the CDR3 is TGCAGTGCTAGAGATGGGGCGTGGGGCGAGGATGAGCAGTTCTTC. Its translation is CSARDGAWGEDEQFF.

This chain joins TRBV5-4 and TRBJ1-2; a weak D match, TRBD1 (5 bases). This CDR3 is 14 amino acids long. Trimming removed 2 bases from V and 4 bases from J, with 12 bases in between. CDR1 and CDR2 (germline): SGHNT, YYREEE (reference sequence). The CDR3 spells CASSLGGALYGYTF. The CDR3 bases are TGTGCCAGCAGCTTAGGCGGGGCCCTCTATGGCTACACCTTC.

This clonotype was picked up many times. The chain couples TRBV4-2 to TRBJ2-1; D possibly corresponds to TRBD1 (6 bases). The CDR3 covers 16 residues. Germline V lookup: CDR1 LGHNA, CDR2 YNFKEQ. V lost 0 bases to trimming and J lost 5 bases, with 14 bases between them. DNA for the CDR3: TGTGCCAGCAGCCAAGACGGGGCAGGGGCTGACAATGAGCAGTTCTTC. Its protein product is CASSQDGAGADNEQFF.

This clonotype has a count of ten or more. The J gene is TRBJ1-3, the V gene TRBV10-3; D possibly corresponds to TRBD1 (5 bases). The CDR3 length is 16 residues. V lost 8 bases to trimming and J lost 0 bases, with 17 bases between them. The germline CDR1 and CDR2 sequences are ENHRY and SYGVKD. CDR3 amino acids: CAIRTGTADSGNTIYF. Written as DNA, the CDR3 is TGTGCCATCCGAACCGGGACCGCGGACTCTGGAAACACCATATATTTT.

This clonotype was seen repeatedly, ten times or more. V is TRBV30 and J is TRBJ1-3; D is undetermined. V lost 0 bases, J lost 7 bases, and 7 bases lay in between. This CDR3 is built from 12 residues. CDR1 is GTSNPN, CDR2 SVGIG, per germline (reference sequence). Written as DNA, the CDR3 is TGTGCCTGGAGTGTACGTGGGAACACCATATATTTT. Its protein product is CAWSVRGNTIYF. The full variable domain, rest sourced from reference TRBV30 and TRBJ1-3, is SQTIHQWPATLVQPVGSPLSLECTVEGTSNPNLYWYRQAAGRGLQLLFYSVGIGQISSEVPQNLSASRPQDRQFILSSKKLLLSDSGFYLCAWSVRGNTIYFGEGSWLTVV.

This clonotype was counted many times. The CDR3: CASKGQRNEKLFF. The CDR3 DNA reads as TGTGCCAGCAAGGGACAGAGAAATGAAAAACTGTTTTTT. The V and J genes are TRBV28 and TRBJ1-4, with 7 bases aligning to TRBD1. The CDR3 has 13 amino acids. Per germline, CDR1 MDHEN and CDR2 SYDVKM. V dropped 7 bases and J dropped 5; count of bases not matched to a gene: 4.

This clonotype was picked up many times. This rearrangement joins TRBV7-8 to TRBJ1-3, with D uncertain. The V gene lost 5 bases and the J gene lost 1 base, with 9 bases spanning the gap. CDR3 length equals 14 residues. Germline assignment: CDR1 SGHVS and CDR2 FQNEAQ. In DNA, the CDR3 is TGTGCCAGCAGCGGGCAGATATCTGGAAACACCATATATTTT. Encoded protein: CASSGQISGNTIYF.

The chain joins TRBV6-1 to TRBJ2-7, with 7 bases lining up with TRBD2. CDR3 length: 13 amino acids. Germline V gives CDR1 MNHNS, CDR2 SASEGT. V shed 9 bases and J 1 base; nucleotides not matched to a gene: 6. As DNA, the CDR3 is TGTGCCAGACCACCGGGACTATCCTACGAGCAGTACTTC. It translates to CARPPGLSYEQYF.

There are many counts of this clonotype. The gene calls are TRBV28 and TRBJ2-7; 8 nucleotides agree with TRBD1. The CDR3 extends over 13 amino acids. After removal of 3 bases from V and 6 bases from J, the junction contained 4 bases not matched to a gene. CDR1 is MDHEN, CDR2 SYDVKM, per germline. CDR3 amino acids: CASSFRGPGEQYF. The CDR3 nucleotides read TGTGCCAGCAGTTTCAGGGGGCCTGGCGAGCAGTACTTC.